The 17 T cell receptor beta chains below come from one sample, sequenced in a study of T cell changes during pregnancy in multiple sclerosis. TCRdb's table, derived via immunoSEQ multiplex PCR, lists solely in-frame clones and lacks some. The table lists roughly 60,000 clones, about nine tenths of them singletons. The sequenced sample was peripheral blood, obtained in the second trimester of pregnancy. These receptors were taken from a female donor with multiple sclerosis, enrolled in a pregnancy study.

This clone showed up many times. The rearrangement links TRBV5-1 to TRBJ1-2; 8 positions match TRBD1. CDR1 is SGHRS, CDR2 YFSETQ, per germline. With 0 bases clipped from V and 4 bases from J, the junction kept 5 bases outside the gene matches. This CDR3 is built from 15 residues. CDR3 bases: TGCGCCAGCAGCTTGGGGGACAGGACAGCCTATGGCTACACCTTC. It codes for CASSLGDRTAYGYTF.

The rearrangement joins TRBV5-1 to TRBJ2-1; the D gene is possibly TRBD2 (6 bases). V was trimmed by 6 bases and J by 2 bases, leaving 12 bases between them. The CDR3 contains 14 residues. Germline V lookup: CDR1 SGHRS, CDR2 YFSETQ. The CDR3 nucleotides read TGCGCCAGCAACCGGGAGACCCCCTACAATGAGCAGTTCTTC. Its translation: CASNRETPYNEQFF.

The chain carries TRBV5-1 and TRBJ2-7, with a weak D call TRBD2 (5 bases). The CDR3 sequence is 17 residues long. V lost 4 bases, J lost 2 bases, and 22 bases lay in between. Germline assignment: CDR1 SGHRS and CDR2 YFSETQ. Here the CDR3 reads CASSPRRDEAAPYEQYF. The CDR3 DNA reads TGCGCCAGCAGCCCCCGAAGGGATGAAGCGGCCCCCTACGAGCAGTACTTC.

This clone appeared a single time. V and J are TRBV7-2 and TRBJ1-2; TRBD1 matches 7 bases. The germline V gene encodes CDR1 SGHTA and CDR2 FQGNSA. The CDR3 sequence is 14 residues long. V shed 4 bases, J shed 7 bases, and the junction held 9 bases outside the gene matches. DNA of the CDR3: TGTGCCAGCAGCTACGACAGGGCCTTGGTTGGCTACACCTTC. It yields the protein CASSYDRALVGYTF.

This clone showed up just once. CDR3 sequence: CSAYGQAGLAFF. The CDR3 nucleotides read TGCAGCGCTTATGGACAGGCTGGATTAGCTTTCTTT. The chain links TRBV29-1 to TRBJ1-1, with TRBD1 matching 7 bases. Trimming took 7 bases from V and 10 from J; bases not matched to a gene: 12. The germline gives CDR1 SQVTM, CDR2 ANQGSEA. This CDR3 has 12 residues.

The chain employs TRBV7-9 and TRBJ2-7; D is ambiguous. The CDR3 extends over 14 amino acids. Trimming cost V 5 bases and J 5 bases, with 16 bases left between them. The germline CDR1 and CDR2 sequences are SEHNR and FQNEAQ (reference sequence). The CDR3 spells CASSPPVEIHEQYF. The CDR3 DNA is TGTGCCAGCAGCCCACCGGTAGAAATCCACGAGCAGTACTTC.

In its sample, this clone was seen a few times. The CDR3 bases are TGCAGCGTTGAAGACGGGCCAGGGAGCTACACCTTC. Translating gives CSVEDGPGSYTF. The chain uses TRBV29-1 and TRBJ1-2, with TRBD1 as a possible D gene (5 bases). Germline loops: CDR1 SQVTM, CDR2 ANQGSEA. Trimming removed 0 bases at V and 9 bases at J, with 11 bases between. There are 12 residues in the CDR3.

This sequence joins TRBV5-5 and TRBJ1-1, with a weak D call TRBD1 (6 bases). The CDR3 loop spans 13 amino acids. CDR1 is SGHKS and CDR2 is YYEKEE in the germline V gene (reference sequence). The V and J ends lost 7 bases and 6 bases respectively, with 16 bases between them. The CDR3 sequence: CASLQQGSAEAFF. CDR3 sequence (DNA): TGTGCCAGCTTACAACAGGGTAGCGCTGAAGCTTTCTTT.

The rearrangement uses TRBV19 and TRBJ2-3; 10 bases map to TRBD1. The CDR3 is made up of 16 amino acids. From germline, CDR1 is LNHDA and CDR2 SQIVND (reference sequence). V shed 5 bases and J 4 bases; nucleotides not matched to a gene: 9. Written as DNA, the CDR3 is TGTGCCAGTAGTGGGACAGGGGTTGGGGCGCCAGATACGCAGTATTTT. This translates into CASSGTGVGAPDTQYF. The full variable domain, completed using reference TRBV19 and TRBJ2-3, is DGGITQSPKYLFRKEGQNVTLSCEQNLNHDAMYWYRQDPGQGLRLIYYSQIVNDFQKGDIAEGYSVSREKKESFPLTVTSAQKNPTAFYLCASSGTGVGAPDTQYFGPGTRLTVL.

The CDR3 sequence: CAIQPGQGETEAFF. CDR3 nucleotide sequence: TGTGCCATTCAACCGGGACAGGGGGAAACTGAAGCTTTCTTT. The gene calls are TRBV10-3 and TRBJ1-1, with 11 bases fitting TRBD1. Trimming removed 9 bases from V and 5 bases from J; junction bases left unmatched: 8. Germline V lookup: CDR1 ENHRY, CDR2 SYGVKD. The CDR3 spans 14 residues.

V is TRBV2 and J is TRBJ2-7, with TRBD2 matching 10 bases. The CDR3 has 17 amino acids. The ends lost 1 base at V and 5 bases at J; junction bases unmatched: 11. Germline-derived CDR1 and CDR2 are SNHLY and FYNNEI. The CDR3 loop reads CASSEVGLAGEGHEQYF. CDR3 DNA: TGTGCCAGCAGTGAAGTAGGCCTAGCGGGAGAAGGGCACGAGCAGTACTTC.

The J gene is TRBJ2-1, the V gene TRBV5-1; perhaps TRBD2 as D (5 bases). The germline V gene has CDR1 SGHRS and CDR2 YFSETQ. The CDR3 covers 11 residues. The V end lost 0 bases, the J end lost 10 bases, and 5 bases lay between the germline ends. For the CDR3, the DNA is TGCGCCAGCAGCTTGGCGGGGGAGCAGTTCTTC. Its protein is CASSLAGEQFF.

The rearrangement links TRBV27 to TRBJ2-1; TRBD2 aligns across 8 bases. Germline loops: CDR1 MNHEY, CDR2 SMNVEV (reference sequence). The CDR3 loop spans 14 amino acids. Trimming cost V 5 bases and J 8 bases; bases outside gene matches: 8. This chain's CDR3 is CASSHRTSSDEQFF. The CDR3 coding sequence is TGTGCCAGCAGTCATCGGACTAGCTCGGATGAGCAGTTCTTC.

This chain links TRBV19 with TRBJ2-3, with TRBD1 matching over 7 bases. V shed 4 bases and J 3 bases; nucleotides not matched to a gene: 4. CDR3 length: 14 residues. CDR1 is LNHDA, CDR2 SQIVND, per germline (reference sequence). CDR3 region: CASSRGQQTDTQYF. The CDR3, as DNA: TGTGCCAGTAGTAGGGGACAGCAGACAGATACGCAGTATTTT.

This chain connects TRBV7-9 to TRBJ1-2, with a possible D match to TRBD1 (5 bases). Germline V gives CDR1 SEHNR, CDR2 FQNEAQ (reference sequence). Trimming pared 5 bases from V and 1 base from J, leaving 14 bases between. This CDR3 is built from 15 residues. The CDR3 bases are TGTGCCAGCAGCCAAAGGCCAGGGAATAACTATGGCTACACCTTC. This encodes CASSQRPGNNYGYTF.

The rearrangement links TRBV28 to TRBJ2-2, with 9 bases that match TRBD2. CDR1 is MDHEN, CDR2 SYDVKM, per germline. V was clipped by 6 bases and J by 3 bases; unmatched bases: 11. The CDR3 covers 17 residues. The CDR3 nucleotides are TGTGCCAGCAGCTCAAGTAGCGGGAGTAAATACACCGGGGAGCTGTTTTTT. Translating it yields CASSSSSGSKYTGELFF.

This sequence joins TRBV7-3 and TRBJ2-5, with D possibly TRBD2 on 5 matching bases. The CDR3 has 13 residues. Trimming took 5 bases from V and 6 from J, leaving 13 bases between them. CDR1 SGHTA and CDR2 FQGTGA come from the germline V gene. The CDR3 nucleotides are TGTGCCAGCAGCCCCAGAGGAGGCCAGACCCAGTACTTC. This sequence encodes CASSPRGGQTQYF.